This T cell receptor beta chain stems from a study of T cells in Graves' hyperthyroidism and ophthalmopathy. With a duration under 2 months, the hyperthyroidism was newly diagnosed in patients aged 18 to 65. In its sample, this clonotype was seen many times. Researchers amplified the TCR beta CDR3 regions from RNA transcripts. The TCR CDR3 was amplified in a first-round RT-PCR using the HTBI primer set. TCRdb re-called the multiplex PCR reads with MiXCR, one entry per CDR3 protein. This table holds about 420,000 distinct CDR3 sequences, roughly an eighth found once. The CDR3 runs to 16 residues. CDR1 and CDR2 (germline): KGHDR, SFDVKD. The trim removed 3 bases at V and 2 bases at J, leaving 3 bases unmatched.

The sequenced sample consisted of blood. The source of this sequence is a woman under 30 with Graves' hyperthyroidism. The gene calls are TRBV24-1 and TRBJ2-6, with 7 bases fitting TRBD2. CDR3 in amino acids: CATSDGGVPGANVLTF. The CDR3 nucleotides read TGTGCCACCAGTGATGGGGGGGTTCCTGGGGCCAACGTCCTGACTTTC.